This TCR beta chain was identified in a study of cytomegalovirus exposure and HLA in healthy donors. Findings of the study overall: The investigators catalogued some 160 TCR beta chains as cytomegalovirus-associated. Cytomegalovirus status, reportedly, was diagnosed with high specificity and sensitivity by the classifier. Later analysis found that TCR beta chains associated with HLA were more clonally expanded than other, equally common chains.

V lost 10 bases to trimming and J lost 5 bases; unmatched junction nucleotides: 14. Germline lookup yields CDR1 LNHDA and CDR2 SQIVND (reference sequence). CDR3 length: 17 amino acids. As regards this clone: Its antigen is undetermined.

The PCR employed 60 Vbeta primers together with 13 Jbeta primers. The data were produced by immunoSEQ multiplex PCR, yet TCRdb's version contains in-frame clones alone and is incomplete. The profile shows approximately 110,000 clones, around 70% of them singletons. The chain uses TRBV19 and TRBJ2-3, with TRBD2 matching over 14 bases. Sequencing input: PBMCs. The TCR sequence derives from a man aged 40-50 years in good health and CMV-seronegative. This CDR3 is CATGTIGLAGGKDTQYF. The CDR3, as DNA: TGTGCCACCGGAACCATTGGACTAGCGGGAGGAAAAGATACGCAGTATTTT.